This TCR beta chain was found in a study of blood T cell repertoires in COVID-19. Overall study: There were acute and convalescent COVID-19 samples, and they came from the United States, Italy and Spain. PBMCs, B-cell-depleted T cells, or T cells were the source of the cDNA or gDNA that made up the material.

Using immunoSEQ multiplex PCR, the repertoire was profiled, and TCRdb retains in-frame clones only, with some absent. The sample has around 83,000 clones, approximately 81% seen once. J was trimmed by 0 bases and V by 2 bases; bases with no gene match: 4. The CDR3 covers 17 residues. The germline V gene has CDR1 SGHDT and CDR2 YYEEEE. This clone was observed a handful of times. The chain combines TRBV5-6 with TRBJ1-4; 10 nucleotides line up with TRBD1. The sample comprised peripheral blood. This sequence originates from a woman aged 70 to 79 with acute or convalescent COVID-19. The CDR3 DNA reads as TGTGCCAGCAGCTTCCAGGACAGGGGGTCAACTAATGAAAAACTGTTTTTT. It encodes CASSFQDRGSTNEKLFF.